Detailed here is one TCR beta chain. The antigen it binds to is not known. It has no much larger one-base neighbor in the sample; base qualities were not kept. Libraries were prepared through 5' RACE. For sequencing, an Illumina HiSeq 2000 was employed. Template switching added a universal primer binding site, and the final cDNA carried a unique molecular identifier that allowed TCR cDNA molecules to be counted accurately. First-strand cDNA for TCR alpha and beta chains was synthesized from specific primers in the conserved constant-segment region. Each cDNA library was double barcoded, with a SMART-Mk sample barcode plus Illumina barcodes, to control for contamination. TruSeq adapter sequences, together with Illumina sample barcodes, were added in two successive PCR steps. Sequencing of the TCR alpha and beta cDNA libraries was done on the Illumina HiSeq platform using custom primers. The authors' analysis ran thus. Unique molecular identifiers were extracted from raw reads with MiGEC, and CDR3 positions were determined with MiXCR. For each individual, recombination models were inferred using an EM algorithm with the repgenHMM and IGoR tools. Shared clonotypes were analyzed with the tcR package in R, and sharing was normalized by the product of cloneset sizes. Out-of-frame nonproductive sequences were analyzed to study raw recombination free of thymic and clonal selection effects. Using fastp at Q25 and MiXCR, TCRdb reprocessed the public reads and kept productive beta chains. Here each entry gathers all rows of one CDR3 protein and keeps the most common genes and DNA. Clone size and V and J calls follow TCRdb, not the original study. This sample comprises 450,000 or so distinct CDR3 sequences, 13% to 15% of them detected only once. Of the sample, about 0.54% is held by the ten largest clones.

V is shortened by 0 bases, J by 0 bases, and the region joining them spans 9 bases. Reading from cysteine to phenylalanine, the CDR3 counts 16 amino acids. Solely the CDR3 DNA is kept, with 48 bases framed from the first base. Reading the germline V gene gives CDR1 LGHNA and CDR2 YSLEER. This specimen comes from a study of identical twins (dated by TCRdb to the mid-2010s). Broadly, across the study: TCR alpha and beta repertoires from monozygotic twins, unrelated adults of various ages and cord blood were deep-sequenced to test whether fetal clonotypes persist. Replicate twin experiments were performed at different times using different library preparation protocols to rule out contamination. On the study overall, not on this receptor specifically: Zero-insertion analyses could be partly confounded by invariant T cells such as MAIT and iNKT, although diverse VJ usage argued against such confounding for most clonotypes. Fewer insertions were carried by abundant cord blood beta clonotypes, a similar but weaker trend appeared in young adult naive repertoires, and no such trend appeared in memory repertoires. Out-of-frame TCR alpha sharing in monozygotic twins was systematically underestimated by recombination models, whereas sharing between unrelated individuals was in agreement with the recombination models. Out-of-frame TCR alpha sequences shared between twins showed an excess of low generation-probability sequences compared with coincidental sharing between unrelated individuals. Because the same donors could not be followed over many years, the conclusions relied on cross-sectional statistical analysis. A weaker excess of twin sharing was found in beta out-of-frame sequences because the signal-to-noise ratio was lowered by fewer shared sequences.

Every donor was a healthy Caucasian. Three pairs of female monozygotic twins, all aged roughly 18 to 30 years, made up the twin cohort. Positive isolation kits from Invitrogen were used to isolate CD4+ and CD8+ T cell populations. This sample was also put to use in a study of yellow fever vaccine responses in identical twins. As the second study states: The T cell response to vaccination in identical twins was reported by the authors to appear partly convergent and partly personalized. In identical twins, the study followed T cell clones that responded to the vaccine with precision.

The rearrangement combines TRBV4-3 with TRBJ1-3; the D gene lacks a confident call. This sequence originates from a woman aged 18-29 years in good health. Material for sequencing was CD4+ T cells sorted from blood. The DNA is TGCGCCAGCAGCCAAGATACCACGTTCTCTGGAAACACCATATATTTT. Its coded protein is CASSQDTTFSGNTIYF.